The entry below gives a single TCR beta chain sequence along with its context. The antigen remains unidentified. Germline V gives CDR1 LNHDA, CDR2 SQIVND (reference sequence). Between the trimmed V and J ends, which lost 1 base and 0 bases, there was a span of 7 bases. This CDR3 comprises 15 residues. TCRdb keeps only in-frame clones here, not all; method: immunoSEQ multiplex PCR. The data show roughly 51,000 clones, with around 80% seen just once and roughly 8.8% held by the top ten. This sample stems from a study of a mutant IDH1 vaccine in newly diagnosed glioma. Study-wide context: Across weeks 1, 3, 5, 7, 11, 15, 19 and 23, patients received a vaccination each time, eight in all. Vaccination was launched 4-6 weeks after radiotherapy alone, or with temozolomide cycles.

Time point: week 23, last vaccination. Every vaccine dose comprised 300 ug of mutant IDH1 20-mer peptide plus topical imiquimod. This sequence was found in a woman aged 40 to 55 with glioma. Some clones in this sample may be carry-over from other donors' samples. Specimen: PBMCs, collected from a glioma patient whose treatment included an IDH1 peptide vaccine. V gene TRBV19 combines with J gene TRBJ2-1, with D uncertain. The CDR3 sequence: CASSIGPGSYNEQFF. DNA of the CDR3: TGTGCCAGTAGTATAGGGCCAGGCTCCTACAATGAGCAGTTCTTC.